This T cell receptor (beta chain) was documented in a study of shared clonotypes between healthy human individuals. The CDR3 is 17 residues long. V lost 1 base and J lost 0; bases outside the gene matches: 5. Germline V gene data show CDR1 as MGHRA and CDR2 as YSYEKL. Comments on this clone: The antigen is not known.

This table comes from immunoSEQ multiplex PCR, and its TCRdb copy is limited to in-frame clones, with some not included. This table has roughly 2,300,000 clones, around 90% appearing once. Whole-study results and caveats: Unshared clonotypes carried lower generation probabilities than those common to all four donors. A few donors held about 4.5% of naive CD4 clonotypes in common. What rarefaction showed was incomplete sorted-subset sequencing despite large depth.

The genes are TRBV4-1 and TRBJ2-3, with 9 bases aligning to TRBD2. This TCR came from a man aged 18-30 years in good health. Some clones in this sample may be carry-over from other donors' samples. Material for sequencing was naive CD4+ T cells from PBMCs. Stated subset: CD45RA+ positively selected. The CDR3 spells CASSQVRAGGSTDTQYF. The CDR3 nucleotides are TGCGCCAGCAGCCAAGTTAGAGCGGGGGGCAGCACAGATACGCAGTATTTT.